A single sample is the source of the 9 T cell receptor beta chains below, sequenced in a study of early T cells in non-severe SARS-CoV-2 infection. TCRdb re-called the 5' RACE reads with MiXCR, one entry per CDR3 protein. The table lists about 55,000 distinct CDR3 sequences, 6.6% of them singletons. Here the sequenced sample was whole blood, taken at baseline. The receptors were sampled from an adult who was a healthcare worker with PCR-confirmed SARS-CoV-2 infection or an uninfected control (not recorded which).

The gene calls are TRBV4-1 and TRBJ2-3, with 9 nucleotides matching TRBD2. The CDR3 spans 18 residues. CDR1 and CDR2 (germline): MGHRA, YSYEKL. V gave up 0 bases and J gave up 6 bases; unmatched junction bases: 13. CDR3 coding DNA: TGCGCCAGCAGCCAAGAAGGAGCTAGCGGGACGGTCAGGGATACGCAGTATTTT. It yields the protein CASSQEGASGTVRDTQYF.

This clonotype was picked up a small number of times. The chain recombines TRBV20-1 with TRBJ2-1; 7 positions match TRBD2. This CDR3 has 11 residues. V dropped 6 bases and J dropped 7; count of bases not matched to a gene: 3. CDR1 and CDR2 (germline): DFQATT, SNEGSKA (reference sequence). The CDR3 sequence is CSAWGGNEQFF. In DNA, the CDR3 is TGCAGTGCCTGGGGGGGGAATGAGCAGTTCTTC.

The chain uses TRBV7-2 and TRBJ2-2; tentative D call: TRBD2 (6 bases). Germline lookup yields CDR1 SGHTA and CDR2 FQGNSA. Trimming cost V 10 bases and J 3 bases, with 18 bases left between them. The CDR3 extends over 15 amino acids. The CDR3, as DNA: TGTGCCACCAAACCTTCGTGGGGGGACACCGGGGAGCTGTTTTTT. Translated: CATKPSWGDTGELFF.

This clonotype was counted only a few times. The chain combines TRBV5-1 with TRBJ2-2; possibly TRBD1 for D (6 bases). CDR3 length: 16 residues. The V and J ends lost 4 bases and 3 bases respectively, with 16 bases between them. Germline assignment: CDR1 SGHRS and CDR2 YFSETQ. The CDR3 sequence is CASSPYQGRYTGELFF. The CDR3 DNA is TGCGCCAGCAGCCCCTACCAGGGGCGGTACACCGGGGAGCTGTTTTTT.

This clonotype was counted a few times. This chain uses TRBV12-3 or TRBV12-4 with TRBJ2-7; D is tentatively TRBD1 or TRBD2 (5 bases each). This CDR3 is built from 14 residues. V lost 4 bases to trimming and J lost 2 bases, with 12 bases between them. The CDR3 sequence is CASSWGNSAYEQYF. DNA of the CDR3: TGTGCCAGCAGTTGGGGGAATTCCGCCTACGAGCAGTACTTC.

This clonotype was counted a few times. The chain has TRBV19 and TRBJ2-1; D perhaps matches TRBD2 (7 bases). The V and J ends lost 3 bases and 6 bases respectively, with 12 bases between them. Looked up from germline, CDR1 is LNHDA and CDR2 is SQIVND (reference sequence). This CDR3 has 14 amino acids. CDR3 bases: TGTGCCAGTAGTATTGTGGGGGGGCTCAATGAGCAGTTCTTC. Translating it yields CASSIVGGLNEQFF.

This clonotype was seen at least ten times. The chain has TRBV20-1 and TRBJ2-1; a weak D match, TRBD2 (5 bases). The CDR3 contains 13 residues. CDR1 and CDR2 (germline): DFQATT, SNEGSKA (reference sequence). Trimming stripped 3 bases from V and 7 bases from J, with 13 bases between. CDR3 loop: CSASGMVGNEQFF. For the CDR3, the DNA is TGCAGTGCTAGCGGGATGGTTGGGAATGAGCAGTTCTTC.

V is TRBV29-1 and J is TRBJ2-4; TRBD2 matches 7 bases. The CDR3 totals 13 residues. V lost 7 bases, J lost 3 bases, and 6 bases stayed unmatched. From germline, CDR1 is SQVTM and CDR2 ANQGSEA. The CDR3: CSAVGLRKNIQYF. The CDR3 DNA reads as TGCAGCGCCGTGGGACTACGCAAAAACATTCAGTACTTC. Full variable domain (remainder filled in from reference TRBV29-1 and TRBJ2-4): SAVISQKPSRDICQRGTSLTIQCQVDSQVTMMFWYRQQPGQSLTLIATANQGSEATYESGFVIDKFPISRPNLTFSTLTVSNMSPEDSSIYLCSAVGLRKNIQYFGAGTRLSVL.

This sequence joins TRBV7-9 and TRBJ2-3; 8 nucleotides agree with TRBD1. Trimming at V came to 5 bases and at J to 0 bases, leaving 7 bases not matched to a gene. CDR3 size: 16 residues. Per germline, CDR1 SEHNR and CDR2 FQNEAQ (reference sequence). CDR3 sequence (DNA): TGTGCCAGCAGCCTTTCCACAGGGGGAAGCACAGATACGCAGTATTTT. This sequence encodes CASSLSTGGSTDTQYF.